This T cell receptor (beta chain) was captured in a study of T cells in women clearing cervical HPV infection. Study overall: No precancer developed; the control's incident HPV16 infection cleared within 12 months.

This CDR3 has 16 amino acids. V dropped 3 bases and J dropped 5; count of bases not matched to a gene: 11. CDR1 is SGHRS, CDR2 YFSETQ, per germline. The method was immunoSEQ multiplex PCR; TCRdb's version includes in-frame clones alone and lacks a portion of them. The listing records more than 40,000 clones. Remarks on this clone: The read finishes 3 residues shy of the CDR3 end, and the germline J gene is used to complete it.

This clonotype was obtained from a woman aged 18 to 75 with a cervical HPV16 infection that either progressed to CIN3+ or cleared (not recorded which). This chain connects TRBV5-1 to TRBJ1-2, with 9 bases that match TRBD1. Sequencing was carried out using blood buffy coat. The CDR3 here is CASSSGQGFTVYGYTF. CDR3 DNA, as far as it was read: TGCGCCAGCAGCTCGGGACAGGGTTTTACGGTGTATGGC.